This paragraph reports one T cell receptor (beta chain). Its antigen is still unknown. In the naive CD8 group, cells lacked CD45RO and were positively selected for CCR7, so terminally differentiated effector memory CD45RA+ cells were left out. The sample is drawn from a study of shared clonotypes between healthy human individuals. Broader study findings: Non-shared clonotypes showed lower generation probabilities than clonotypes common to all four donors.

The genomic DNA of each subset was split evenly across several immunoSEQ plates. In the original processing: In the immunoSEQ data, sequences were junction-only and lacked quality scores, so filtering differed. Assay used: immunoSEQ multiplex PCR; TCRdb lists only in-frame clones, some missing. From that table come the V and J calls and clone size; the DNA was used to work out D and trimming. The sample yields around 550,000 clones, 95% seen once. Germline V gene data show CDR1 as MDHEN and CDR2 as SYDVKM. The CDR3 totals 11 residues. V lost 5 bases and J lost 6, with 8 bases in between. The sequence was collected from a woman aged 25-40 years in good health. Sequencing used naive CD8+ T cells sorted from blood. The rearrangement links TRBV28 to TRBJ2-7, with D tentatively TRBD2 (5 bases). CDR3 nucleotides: TGTGCCAGCAGTAGAGGGTCCGAGCAGTACTTC. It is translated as CASSRGSEQYF.